Shown below are 3 T cell receptor beta chains from a single sample sequenced in a study of cytomegalovirus exposure and HLA in healthy donors. Use of 60 Vbeta and 13 Jbeta primers characterized the PCR. Here immunoSEQ multiplex PCR was the method, and the copy in TCRdb shows in-frame clones only, minus some. The sample contains more than 80,000 clones, about four fifths of which appear only once. Sequenced sample: PBMCs. The receptor set was obtained from a woman aged 65 to 85 in good health and CMV-seropositive.

This clone was seen a few times. The rearrangement joins TRBV2 to TRBJ1-2; D not resolved. This CDR3 region has 14 residues. Trimming took off 5 bases at V and 3 bases at J, with 13 bases between the two ends. The germline V gene has CDR1 SNHLY and CDR2 FYNNEI. The chain's CDR3 is CASSLEGNDYGYTF. The CDR3 DNA reads as TGTGCCAGCAGTCTTGAGGGTAACGACTATGGCTACACCTTC. Supplemented by reference TRBV2 and TRBJ1-2, the full variable domain reads EPEVTQTPSHQVTQMGQEVILRCVPISNHLYFYWYRQILGQKVEFLVSFYNNEISEKSEIFDDQFSVERPDGSNFTLKIRSTKLEDSAMYFCASSLEGNDYGYTFGSGTRLTVV.

This chain links TRBV5-6 with TRBJ1-3, with 7 nucleotides matching TRBD1. Germline CDR1 is SGHDT and CDR2 is YYEEEE. V was pared by 4 bases and J by 0 bases, with 4 bases of the junction left unmatched. The CDR3 length is 15 residues. The CDR3 loop is CASSTRGTSGNTIYF. In DNA, the CDR3 is TGTGCCAGCAGCACCAGGGGGACCTCTGGAAACACCATATATTTT.

The DNA of the CDR3 is TGTGCCAGCAGCCAGGGTACCGGGACTAGCGGGAGAAACGCCGGGGAGCTGTTTTTT. It translates to CASSQGTGTSGRNAGELFF. The chain couples TRBV4-2 to TRBJ2-2; 14 bases align to TRBD2. Trimming at V came to 3 bases and at J to 6 bases, leaving 12 bases not matched to a gene. Germline-derived CDR1 and CDR2 are LGHNA and YNFKEQ. The CDR3 has 19 residues.